This passage covers 27 T cell receptor beta chains from one sample sequenced in a study of cytomegalovirus exposure and HLA in healthy donors. Use of 60 Vbeta and 13 Jbeta primers characterized the PCR. This table comes from immunoSEQ multiplex PCR, and its TCRdb copy is limited to in-frame clones, with some not included. The table has 140,000 to 150,000 clones, 70% to 85% seen once. Sequencing was done on a sample of PBMCs. These receptor sequences come from a woman aged 55-70 years in good health and CMV-seropositive.

The chain couples TRBV5-1 to TRBJ2-7; 7 nucleotides match TRBD1. This CDR3 has 13 residues. The V gene end was trimmed by 0 bases and the J gene end by 6 bases; junction bases not matched to a gene: 3. The germline V gene encodes CDR1 SGHRS and CDR2 YFSETQ. The CDR3 protein is CASSLADRAEQYF. The CDR3 DNA follows: TGCGCCAGCAGCTTGGCCGACAGGGCCGAGCAGTACTTC.

This clone was detected a few times. This rearrangement joins TRBV4-3 to TRBJ1-1; no definite D call. The CDR3 length is 15 residues. V lost 1 base and J 5 bases, leaving 14 bases between the germline ends. Germline V gives CDR1 LGHNA, CDR2 YSLEER. The CDR3 sequence is CASSQGEKGGTEAFF. CDR3 nucleotides: TGCGCCAGCAGCCAAGGGGAAAAGGGAGGGACTGAAGCTTTCTTT.

V is TRBV27 and J is TRBJ2-3, with D hard to call. Trimming shortened V by 5 bases and J by 2 bases, and 11 bases separated the two germline ends. In germline, CDR1 is MNHEY, CDR2 SMNVEV (reference sequence). CDR3 length: 14 amino acids. CDR3: CASSLSPTTDTQYF. Here the CDR3 DNA reads TGTGCCAGCAGTCTAAGTCCCACCACAGATACGCAGTATTTT.

The rearrangement uses TRBV6-1 and TRBJ2-7, with TRBD2 matching over 7 bases. Germline CDR1 reads MNHNS; CDR2 reads SASEGT. The CDR3 loop spans 18 amino acids. The J segment lost 4 bases and the V segment lost 4 bases, leaving 19 bases of the junction unmatched. CDR3: CASSARRLTMGRAYEQYF. DNA for the CDR3: TGTGCCAGCAGTGCTAGGAGGCTGACGATGGGGAGGGCGTACGAGCAGTACTTC.

V is TRBV30 and J is TRBJ1-5; 10 nucleotides line up with TRBD1. The V and J ends lost 2 bases and 4 bases, in that order; junction bases with no gene match: 17. The germline CDR1 and CDR2 sequences are GTSNPN and SVGIG (reference sequence). This CDR3 is 19 amino acids long. The CDR3 region has the DNA TGTGCCTGGAGTCCCACCGACCGGGGGGGACAGGGGTTTAATCAGCCCCAGCATTTT. This sequence encodes CAWSPTDRGGQGFNQPQHF.

This clone has more than one count but fewer than ten. CDR3 in DNA: TGTGCCATCAGCGAAGCAGGATTCGATGAGCAGTTCTTC. Amino acid sequence: CAISEAGFDEQFF. The chain employs TRBV10-3 and TRBJ2-1, with D unresolved. There are 13 residues in the CDR3. From germline, CDR1 is ENHRY and CDR2 SYGVKD. Trimming cost V 6 bases and J 8 bases, with 14 bases left between them.

The chain combines TRBV19 with TRBJ1-5, with D possibly being TRBD1 (5 bases). The CDR3 covers 13 residues. V was pared by 7 bases and J by 8 bases, with 15 bases between. Germline V gives CDR1 LNHDA, CDR2 SQIVND (reference sequence). The CDR3 sequence is CASTDMGGEPQHF. CDR3 DNA: TGTGCCAGTACCGACATGGGGGGGGAGCCCCAGCATTTT.

Concerning this clone: The sample contains more than one DNA sequence encoding this CDR3. This CDR3 is CASSLAGGTYEQYF. As DNA, the CDR3 is TGTGCCAGCAGCTTAGCAGGCGGCACCTACGAGCAGTACTTC. The chain is built from TRBV7-9 and TRBJ2-7; D is unclear. This CDR3 spans 14 amino acids. V was clipped by 0 bases and J by 2 bases, with 8 bases between them. Germline V CDR1 and CDR2: SEHNR, FQNEAQ (reference sequence).

The chain couples TRBV11-3 to TRBJ2-2; 7 nucleotides align to TRBD2. Germline V gives CDR1 SGHNT, CDR2 YENEEA. The junction had 8 bases not matched to a gene; V was cut back by 5 bases and J by 8 bases. The CDR3 extends over 14 amino acids. CDR3 nucleotide sequence: TGTGCCAGCAGCCTCCTCGCTAGCGGAGGGGAGCTGTTTTTT. Its translation: CASSLLASGGELFF.

The rearrangement joins TRBV4-1 to TRBJ2-2; 7 positions agree with TRBD1. The V segment lost 6 bases and the J segment 5 bases; nucleotides outside the gene matches: 9. CDR3 length equals 15 residues. Germline lookup yields CDR1 MGHRA and CDR2 YSYEKL. This CDR3 is CASRNTGVGTGELFF. The CDR3 nucleotides read TGCGCCAGCAGGAACACAGGGGTCGGAACCGGGGAGCTGTTTTTT.

This chain joins TRBV7-2 and TRBJ2-5, with D possibly TRBD1 on 5 matching bases. Matching the DNA end better, TRBJ2-7 makes the J call doubtful. In germline, CDR1 is SGHTA, CDR2 FQGNSA. The CDR3 loop spans 14 amino acids. The CDR3 DNA reads TGTGCCAGCAGCTTATCCGACAGCTCCTACGAGCAGTACTTC. Translation gives CASSLSDSSYEQYF.

This chain joins TRBV30 and TRBJ2-3, with 9 bases matching TRBD1. Germline assignment: CDR1 GTSNPN and CDR2 SVGIG (reference sequence). The CDR3 loop spans 15 amino acids. V was pared by 2 bases and J by 0 bases, with 3 bases of the junction left unmatched. The CDR3 DNA is TGTGCCTGGAGTCCGGGACAGGGCAGCACAGATACGCAGTATTTT. Amino acids: CAWSPGQGSTDTQYF.

The CDR3: CSVAGGFEQFF. The CDR3 bases are TGCAGCGTTGCTGGGGGGTTTGAGCAGTTCTTC. The chain has TRBV29-1 and TRBJ2-1; tentatively, D is TRBD2 (6 bases). Germline V lookup: CDR1 SQVTM, CDR2 ANQGSEA. This CDR3 is built from 11 residues. V was trimmed by 4 bases and J by 9 bases, leaving 10 bases between them.

V usage is TRBV9 and J usage is TRBJ2-3; the match to TRBD2 covers 12 bases. Germline V CDR1 and CDR2: SGDLS, YYNGEE. With V trimmed by 0 bases and J by 6 bases, 8 bases remained unmatched. The CDR3 is made up of 17 amino acids. CDR3 sequence reads: CASSVGVTSGRLDTQYF. Here the CDR3 DNA reads TGTGCCAGCAGCGTAGGCGTAACTAGCGGGAGGCTTGATACGCAGTATTTT.

The chain joins TRBV28 to TRBJ2-5; 12 bases are a match to TRBD2. With 7 bases clipped from V and 4 bases from J, the junction kept 7 bases outside the gene matches. The length of the CDR3 is 15 residues. In germline, CDR1 is MDHEN, CDR2 SYDVKM. The CDR3, as DNA: TGTGCCAGCACCACTAGCGGGAGGATGCGAGAGACCCAGTACTTC. It specifies CASTTSGRMRETQYF.

The rearrangement uses TRBV4-2 and TRBJ1-1, with 10 bases aligning to TRBD1. Trimming cost V 0 bases and J 6 bases; bases outside gene matches: 1. The CDR3 sequence is 14 residues long. Germline-derived CDR1 and CDR2 are LGHNA and YNFKEQ. The CDR3 coding sequence is TGTGCCAGCAGCCAAGAGACAGGGGGCGCTGAAGCTTTCTTT. This codes for CASSQETGGAEAFF.

This chain links TRBV6-7 with TRBJ2-7, with TRBD1 as a possible D gene (6 bases). TRBV6-7 falls under the ORF class, with uncertain function. The CDR3 length is 14 residues. V lost 2 bases and J lost 2, with 10 bases in between. CDR3: CASSYGQGPYEQYF. The CDR3 region has the DNA TGTGCCAGCAGTTACGGGCAGGGGCCCTACGAGCAGTACTTC.

This clone was seen only once. The chain uses TRBV4-3 and TRBJ2-3, with D possibly matching TRBD2 (7 bases). V was trimmed by 1 base and J by 5 bases, leaving 13 bases between them. Germline V gene sequence: CDR1 LGHNA, CDR2 YSLEER. This CDR3 is 15 amino acids long. The CDR3 is CASSQALGGQDTQYF. CDR3 sequence (DNA): TGCGCCAGCAGCCAAGCCTTGGGGGGGCAAGATACGCAGTATTTT.

This clone was picked up a small number of times. The chain couples TRBV6-5 to TRBJ2-7, with D possibly matching TRBD2 (6 bases). Germline lookup yields CDR1 MNHEY and CDR2 SVGAGI. This CDR3 comprises 11 residues. The V end lost 6 bases, the J end lost 3 bases, and 6 bases lay between the germline ends. CDR3 protein: CASRGGYEQYF. DNA for the CDR3: TGTGCCAGCAGGGGGGGCTACGAGCAGTACTTC.

The chain couples TRBV27 to TRBJ1-2; 7 bases are a match to TRBD1. The CDR3 covers 13 residues. V shed 5 bases and J 6 bases; nucleotides not matched to a gene: 6. CDR1 is MNHEY and CDR2 is SMNVEV in the germline V gene (reference sequence). In DNA, the CDR3 is TGTGCCAGCAGTCCAACAGGGGTCCATGGCTACACCTTC. Residues: CASSPTGVHGYTF.

The chain recombines TRBV27 with TRBJ2-7; 7 bases are shared with TRBD2. CDR3 length: 13 residues. The V and J ends lost 6 bases and 3 bases, in that order; junction bases with no gene match: 5. CDR1 is MNHEY and CDR2 is SMNVEV in the germline V gene (reference sequence). The DNA for the CDR3 is TGTGCCAGCAGGCGGACTAGTTACTACGAGCAGTACTTC. Translated: CASRRTSYYEQYF.

The chain has TRBV19 and TRBJ2-3, with TRBD1 matching 8 bases. CDR1 is LNHDA, CDR2 SQIVND, per germline (reference sequence). The CDR3 length is 14 residues. With V trimmed by 4 bases and J by 3 bases, 3 bases remained unmatched. In DNA, the CDR3 is TGTGCCAGTAGTACGGACAGGGAAACAGATACGCAGTATTTT. Its protein is CASSTDRETDTQYF.

The genes are TRBV27 and TRBJ2-5, with a possible D match to TRBD1 (5 bases). The J call may be wrong; the DNA end is better matched by TRBJ2-7. Germline V gives CDR1 MNHEY, CDR2 SMNVEV (reference sequence). The CDR3 totals 14 residues. CDR3 nucleotides: TGTGCCAGCAGTCTTAAGGCAGGGTGGCGCGAGCAGTACTTC. This sequence encodes CASSLKAGWREQYF.

The chain's CDR3 is CASSESVRRGSTYEQYF. The CDR3 DNA sequence: TGTGCCAGCAGTGAAAGTGTGAGGCGGGGCTCTACCTACGAGCAGTACTTC. The chain joins TRBV6-1 to TRBJ2-7, with D perhaps matching TRBD2 (6 bases). V lost 2 bases, J lost 2 bases, and 19 bases lay in between. The germline gives CDR1 MNHNS, CDR2 SASEGT. The CDR3 length is 17 residues.

This clone was detected once. J is TRBJ2-3 and V is TRBV28; the D gene is possibly TRBD1 (6 bases). Trimming removed 8 bases at V and 0 bases at J, with 15 bases between. Germline CDR1 and CDR2: MDHEN and SYDVKM. The CDR3 loop spans 15 amino acids. The CDR3 region is CASWGQGRSTDTQYF. The DNA of the CDR3 is TGTGCCAGCTGGGGGCAGGGCAGAAGCACAGATACGCAGTATTTT.

This chain joins TRBV6-6 and TRBJ1-2; 7 bases fit TRBD1. V trimming: 6 bases; J trimming: 4 bases; junction bases outside the gene matches: 5. The CDR3 sequence is 13 residues long. CDR1 is MNHNY and CDR2 is SVGAGI in the germline V gene (reference sequence). The CDR3 DNA is TGTGCCAGCAGACCCGGACAGGCCTATGGCTACACCTTC. It codes for CASRPGQAYGYTF.

The chain joins TRBV18 to TRBJ2-3; D possibly corresponds to TRBD2 (6 bases). CDR1 is KGHSH and CDR2 is LQKENI in the germline V gene. CDR3 length: 15 amino acids. V was shortened by 0 bases and J by 1 base, with 8 bases between the two germline ends. CDR3 coding DNA: TGTGCCAGCTCACCACCGCCTAGCGGCACAGATACGCAGTATTTT. Translating gives CASSPPPSGTDTQYF.